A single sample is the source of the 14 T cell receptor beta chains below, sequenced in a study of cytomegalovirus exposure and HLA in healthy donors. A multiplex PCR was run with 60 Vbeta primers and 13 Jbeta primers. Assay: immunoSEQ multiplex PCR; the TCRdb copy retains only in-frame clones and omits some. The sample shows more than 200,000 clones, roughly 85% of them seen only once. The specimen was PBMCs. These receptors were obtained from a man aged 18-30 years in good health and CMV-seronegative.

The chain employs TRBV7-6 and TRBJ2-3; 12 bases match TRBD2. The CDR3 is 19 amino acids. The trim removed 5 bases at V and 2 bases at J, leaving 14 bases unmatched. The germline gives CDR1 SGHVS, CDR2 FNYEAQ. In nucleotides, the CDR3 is TGTGCCAGCAGCCTTAGACCGGGACTAGCGGGCCTCCCCACAGATACGCAGTATTTT. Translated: CASSLRPGLAGLPTDTQYF.

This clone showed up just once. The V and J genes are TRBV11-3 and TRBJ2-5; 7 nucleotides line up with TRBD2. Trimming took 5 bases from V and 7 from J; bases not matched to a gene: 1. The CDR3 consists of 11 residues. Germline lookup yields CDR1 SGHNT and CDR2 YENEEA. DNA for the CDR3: TGTGCCAGCAGCCCGGGAGGGACCCAGTACTTC. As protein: CASSPGGTQYF.

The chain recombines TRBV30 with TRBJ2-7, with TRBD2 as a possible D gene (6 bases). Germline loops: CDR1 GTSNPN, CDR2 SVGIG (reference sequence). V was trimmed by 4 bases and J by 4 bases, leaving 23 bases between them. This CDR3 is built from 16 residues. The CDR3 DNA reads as TGTGCCTGGAATCGTTTAAACGGGGGACCAGGGTACGAGCAGTACTTC. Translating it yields CAWNRLNGGPGYEQYF.

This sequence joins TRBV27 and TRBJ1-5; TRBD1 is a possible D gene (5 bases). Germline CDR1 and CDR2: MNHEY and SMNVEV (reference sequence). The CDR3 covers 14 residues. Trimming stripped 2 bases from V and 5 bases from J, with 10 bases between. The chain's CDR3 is CASSLQGTYQPQHF. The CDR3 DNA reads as TGTGCCAGCAGTTTACAGGGCACATATCAGCCCCAGCATTTT.

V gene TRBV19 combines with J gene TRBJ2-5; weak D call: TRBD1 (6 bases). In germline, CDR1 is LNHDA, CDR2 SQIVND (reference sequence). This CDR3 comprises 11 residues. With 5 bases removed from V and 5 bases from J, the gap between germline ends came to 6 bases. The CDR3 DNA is TGTGCCAGTAGTGGGGGCGAGACCCAGTACTTC. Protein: CASSGGETQYF.

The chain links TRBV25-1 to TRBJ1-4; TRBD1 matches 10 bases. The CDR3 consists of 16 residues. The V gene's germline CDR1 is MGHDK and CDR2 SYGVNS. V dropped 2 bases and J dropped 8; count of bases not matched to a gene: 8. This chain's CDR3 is CASSEGRGQGKEKLFF. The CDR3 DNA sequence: TGTGCCAGCAGTGAAGGGCGGGGACAGGGGAAAGAAAAACTGTTTTTT.

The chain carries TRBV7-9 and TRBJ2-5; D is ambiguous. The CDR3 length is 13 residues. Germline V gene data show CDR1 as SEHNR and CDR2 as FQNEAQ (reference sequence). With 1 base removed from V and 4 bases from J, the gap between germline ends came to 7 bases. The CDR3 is CASSLGARETQYF. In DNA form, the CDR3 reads TGTGCCAGCAGCTTAGGGGCACGAGAGACCCAGTACTTC. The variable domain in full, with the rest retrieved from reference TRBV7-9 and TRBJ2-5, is DTGVSQNPRHKITKRGQNVTFRCDPISEHNRLYWYRQTLGQGPEFLTYFQNEAQLEKSRLLSDRFSAERPKGSFSTLEIQRTEQGDSAMYLCASSLGARETQYFGPGTRLLVL.

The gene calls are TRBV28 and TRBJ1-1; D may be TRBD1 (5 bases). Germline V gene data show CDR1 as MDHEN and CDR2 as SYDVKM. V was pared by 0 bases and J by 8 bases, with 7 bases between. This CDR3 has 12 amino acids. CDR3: CASSLWGQEAFF. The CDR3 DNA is TGTGCCAGCAGTTTATGGGGGCAGGAAGCTTTCTTT.

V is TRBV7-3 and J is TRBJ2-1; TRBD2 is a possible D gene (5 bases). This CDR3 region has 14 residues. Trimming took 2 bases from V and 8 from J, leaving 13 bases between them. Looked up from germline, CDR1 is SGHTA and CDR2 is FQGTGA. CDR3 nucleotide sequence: TGTGCCAGCAGCTTAGTCGGGAACAACCATGAGCAGTTCTTC. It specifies CASSLVGNNHEQFF. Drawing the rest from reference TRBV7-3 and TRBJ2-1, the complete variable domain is GAGVSQTPSNKVTEKGKYVELRCDPISGHTALYWYRQSLGQGPEFLIYFQGTGAADDSGLPNDRFFAVRPEGSVSTLKIQRTERGDSAVYLCASSLVGNNHEQFFGPGTRLTVL.

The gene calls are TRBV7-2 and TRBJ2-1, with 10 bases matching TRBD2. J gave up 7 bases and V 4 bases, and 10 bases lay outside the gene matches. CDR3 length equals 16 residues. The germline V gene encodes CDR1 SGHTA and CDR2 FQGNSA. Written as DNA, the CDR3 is TGTGCCAGCAGCTCATCTAGCGGGGGCCTCGGGAATGAGCAGTTCTTC. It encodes CASSSSSGGLGNEQFF.

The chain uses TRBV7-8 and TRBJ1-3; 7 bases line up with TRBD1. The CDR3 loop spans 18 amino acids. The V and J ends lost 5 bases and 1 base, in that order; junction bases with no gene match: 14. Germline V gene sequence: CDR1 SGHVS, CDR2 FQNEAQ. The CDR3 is CASSPRTGYNPSGNTIYF. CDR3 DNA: TGTGCCAGCAGCCCAAGGACAGGCTATAATCCTTCTGGAAACACCATATATTTT.

CDR3 loop: CASSLAMWREEDTQYF. The CDR3 coding sequence is TGTGCCAGCAGCTTAGCGATGTGGAGGGAGGAGGATACGCAGTATTTT. This rearrangement joins TRBV7-6 to TRBJ2-3, with D perhaps matching TRBD2 (6 bases). This CDR3 spans 16 amino acids. V lost 0 bases and J 6 bases, leaving 16 bases between the germline ends. Germline CDR1 is SGHVS and CDR2 is FNYEAQ.

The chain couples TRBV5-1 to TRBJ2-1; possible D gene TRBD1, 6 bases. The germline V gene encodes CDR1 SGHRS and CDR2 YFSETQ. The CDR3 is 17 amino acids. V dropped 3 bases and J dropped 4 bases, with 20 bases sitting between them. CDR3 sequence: CASSSAKTGIAYNEQFF. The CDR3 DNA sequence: TGCGCCAGCAGCTCCGCGAAGACAGGAATTGCTTACAATGAGCAGTTCTTC.

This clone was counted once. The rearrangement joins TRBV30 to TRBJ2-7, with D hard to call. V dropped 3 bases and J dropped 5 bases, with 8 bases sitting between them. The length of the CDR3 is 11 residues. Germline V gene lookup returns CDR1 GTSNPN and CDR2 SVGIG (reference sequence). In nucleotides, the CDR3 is TGTGCCTGGAGCCCCCTCGACGAGCAGTACTTC. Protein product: CAWSPLDEQYF.